The 30 T cell receptor beta chains given below trace back to one sample, sequenced in a study of regulatory T cells in long-lasting Graves disease. Time point denoted: newly diagnosed GD, antithyroid drugs for less than 3 months. Generation of the TCR library employed RNA extracted from PBMCs. In building TCR beta libraries, iRepertoire HTBI primers were used together with Arm-PCR of CDR3 regions. TCRdb re-derived calls from the multiplex PCR reads in MiXCR, one entry per CDR3 protein. The table lists roughly 500,000 distinct CDR3 sequences, roughly 12% of them singletons. The same sample was also used in a study of T cells in Graves' hyperthyroidism and ophthalmopathy.

The sample was peripheral blood mononuclear cells (PBMCs), taken at new diagnosis, from a patient treated with antithyroid drugs. These receptor sequences come from a man aged 30-40 years with Graves disease.

The chain carries TRBV20-1 and TRBJ2-5, with D unresolved. This CDR3 is 15 amino acids long. The V gene's germline CDR1 is DFQATT and CDR2 SNEGSKA (reference sequence). V was cut by 2 bases and J by 1 base, with 14 bases left in between. CDR3 sequence (DNA): TGCAGTGCTAGAATCCCCCGGCGGATCCAAGAGACCCAGTACTTC. Its translation is CSARIPRRIQETQYF.

This clonotype was seen repeatedly, ten times or more. The CDR3 region has the DNA TGCAGTGCTAGGTGGCGGGAGACCCAGTACTTC. Translated, it gives CSARWRETQYF. This chain connects TRBV20-1 to TRBJ2-5; D is unclear. The germline V and J ends were trimmed by 3 bases and 5 bases, with 7 bases remaining between them. Looked up from germline, CDR1 is DFQATT and CDR2 is SNEGSKA (reference sequence). The length of the CDR3 is 11 residues.

This clonotype was counted at least ten times. The chain couples TRBV12-3 or TRBV12-4 to TRBJ1-5; D gene ambiguous. The V end was cut by 6 bases, the J end by 4 bases, with 16 bases between. This CDR3 is 15 amino acids long. CDR3 bases: TGTGCCAGCAGCCCTTCGACTGGAAGGAATCAGCCCCAGCATTTT. This encodes CASSPSTGRNQPQHF.

V is TRBV19 and J is TRBJ2-5; D gene unclear. The germline V gene encodes CDR1 LNHDA and CDR2 SQIVND (reference sequence). The CDR3 covers 14 residues. Trimming took 5 bases from V and 2 from J, leaving 12 bases between them. CDR3 in DNA: TGTGCCAGTAGTTTGTGGATGGGGCAAGAGACCCAGTACTTC. Amino acids: CASSLWMGQETQYF.

This clonotype was picked up a small number of times. It is likely a read error, because the conserved phenylalanine at the end of the CDR3 is missing. The rearrangement joins TRBV12-3 or TRBV12-4 to TRBJ2-1, with 11 bases matching TRBD2. This CDR3 is built from 14 residues. Trimming removed 7 bases from V and 6 bases from J; junction bases left unmatched: 5. The CDR3 sequence is CASTRLAGLNEQFL. The CDR3 region has the DNA TGTGCCAGCACCAGACTAGCGGGACTCAATGAGCAGTTCCTC.

As for this clonotype: This is likely an artifact of a read error, given a far larger clone one base away. The chain joins TRBV11-2 to TRBJ2-5; no clear D gene. The CDR3 is made up of 16 amino acids. The germline gives CDR1 SGHAT, CDR2 FQNNGV. Trimming took 0 bases from V and 11 from J, leaving 22 bases between them. CDR3: CASSLEWGSSYNEQYF. The DNA for the CDR3 is TGTGCCAGCAGCTTAGAGTGGGGAAGCTCCTACAATGAGCAGTACTTC.

As regards this clonotype: Being one base from a much bigger clone, this may be a read error. This rearrangement joins TRBV20-1 to TRBJ2-7, with unresolved D. CDR3 size: 12 residues. Germline values: CDR1 DFQATT, CDR2 SNEGSKA (reference sequence). The V end was cut by 2 bases, the J end by 4 bases, with 9 bases between. The chain's CDR3 is CSARPSPYEQYF. The CDR3 DNA sequence: TGCAGTGCTAGACCCAGCCCTTACGAGCAGTACTTC.

This clonotype has at least ten counts. The rearrangement links TRBV2 to TRBJ2-3; D ambiguous. Germline lookup yields CDR1 SNHLY and CDR2 FYNNEI. The CDR3 totals 13 residues. V was cut by 8 bases and J by 1 base, with 10 bases left in between. CDR3 in DNA: TGTGCCAGCGACGGAGAGCGCACAGATACGCAGTATTTT. Its protein product is CASDGERTDTQYF.

To note about this clonotype: A much bigger clone sits one base away, suggesting this may be a read error. No conserved phenylalanine or tryptophan is present at the end of the CDR3, so a read error is the likely explanation. The chain has TRBV29-1 and TRBJ1-2, with D unclear. The CDR3 sequence is 10 residues long. V was shortened by 7 bases and J by 4 bases, with 7 bases between the two germline ends. CDR1 is SQVTM, CDR2 ANQGSEA, per germline. CDR3 coding DNA: TGCAGCGCGGAGCTCTATGGCTACACCCTC. Protein sequence: CSAELYGYTL.

This clonotype has just a few counts. The V call is TRBV2, the J call TRBJ1-1, with 9 positions matching TRBD1. Germline values: CDR1 SNHLY, CDR2 FYNNEI. There are 15 residues in the CDR3. The junction had 8 bases not matched to a gene; V was cut back by 4 bases and J by 5 bases. In DNA, the CDR3 is TGTGCCAGCAGTGCTACAGGGGGCGCCTGGACTGAAGCTTTCTTT. It codes for CASSATGGAWTEAFF.

This clonotype was recorded at least ten times. The rearrangement joins TRBV12-3 or TRBV12-4 to TRBJ2-6; the D is unclear. V was trimmed by 6 bases and J by 0 bases, leaving 15 bases between them. The CDR3 totals 17 residues. This CDR3 is CASSPVPSSSGANVLTF. The CDR3 nucleotides read TGTGCCAGCAGCCCTGTCCCAAGCAGCTCTGGGGCCAACGTCCTGACTTTC.

This clonotype has at least ten counts. The J gene is TRBJ2-2, the V gene TRBV30; 7 bases match TRBD2. V lost 4 bases, J lost 5 bases, and 10 bases stayed unmatched. Per germline, CDR1 GTSNPN and CDR2 SVGIG (reference sequence). This CDR3 has 15 amino acids. The CDR3 loop reads CAWKADSGGTGELFF. The CDR3 DNA is TGTGCCTGGAAAGCGGATTCGGGGGGAACCGGGGAGCTGTTTTTT.

This clonotype was picked up many times. The gene calls are TRBV3-1 and TRBJ2-3, with no clear D. This CDR3 comprises 15 residues. Per germline, CDR1 LGHDT and CDR2 YNNKEL (reference sequence). V lost 0 bases to trimming and J lost 1 base, with 8 bases between them. The CDR3 DNA sequence: TGTGCCAGCAGCCAAGATGTATTAGGCACAGATACGCAGTATTTT. Translating gives CASSQDVLGTDTQYF.

This clonotype was seen a handful of times. Just one base apart from a much larger clone, this may be a read error. The rearrangement joins TRBV2 to TRBJ2-3, with D perhaps TRBD1 (5 bases). From germline, CDR1 is SNHLY and CDR2 FYNNEI. The CDR3 has 16 amino acids. V was pared by 1 base and J by 1 base, with 12 bases between. The CDR3 nucleotides read TGTGCCAGCAGTGAAGATGGGGCCCCGGGCACAGATACGCAGTATTTT. Translated: CASSEDGAPGTDTQYF.

Only a few counts were recorded for this clonotype. The gene calls are TRBV27 and TRBJ2-1; no firm D call. Germline CDR1 reads MNHEY; CDR2 reads SMNVEV (reference sequence). The V gene lost 0 bases and the J gene lost 7 bases, with 7 bases spanning the gap. This CDR3 has 13 residues. The chain's CDR3 is CASSLSTANEQFF. In DNA, the CDR3 is TGTGCCAGCAGTTTATCGACGGCAAATGAGCAGTTCTTC.

This clonotype was seen at least ten times. The chain joins TRBV7-2 to TRBJ2-7, with D perhaps given as TRBD1 or TRBD2 (5 bases each). The V gene's germline CDR1 is SGHTA and CDR2 FQGNSA. V dropped 3 bases and J dropped 3 bases, with 12 bases sitting between them. The CDR3 spans 14 residues. CDR3 sequence (DNA): TGTGCCAGCAGCTTGGGACCCACGGACTACGAGCAGTACTTC. This translates into CASSLGPTDYEQYF.

Ten or more counts support this clonotype. The chain is built from TRBV2 and TRBJ2-1; 10 bases match TRBD2. CDR1 and CDR2 from the germline V gene are SNHLY and FYNNEI. The CDR3 consists of 14 residues. The ends lost 7 bases at V and 0 bases at J; junction bases unmatched: 0. The CDR3 nucleotides are TGTGCCAGCACTAGCGGGAGCTCCTACAATGAGCAGTTCTTC. Protein sequence: CASTSGSSYNEQFF.

This clonotype was seen more than once but under ten times. This chain connects TRBV5-1 to TRBJ2-2; weak D call: TRBD2 (5 bases). The CDR3 loop spans 17 amino acids. V was cut by 4 bases and J by 2 bases, with 18 bases left in between. Per germline, CDR1 SGHRS and CDR2 YFSETQ. CDR3 region: CASSPHGETRNTGELFF. CDR3 bases: TGCGCCAGCAGCCCCCACGGGGAGACACGAAACACCGGGGAGCTGTTTTTT.

Of note for this clonotype: The junction differs from germline at one of its ends, possibly a read error. The chain links TRBV5-1 to TRBJ2-2; possibly TRBD1 for D (6 bases). This CDR3 is 16 amino acids long. Germline CDR1 SGHRS, CDR2 YFSETQ. The CDR3 bases are TGCGCCGGCAGCTTGAGTTGGGGGCGGAACACCGGGGAGCTGTTTTTT. Translation gives CAGSLSWGRNTGELFF.

The V call is TRBV27, the J call TRBJ2-1; weak D call: TRBD2 (6 bases). Germline values: CDR1 MNHEY, CDR2 SMNVEV (reference sequence). This CDR3 spans 15 amino acids. Between the trimmed V and J ends, which lost 6 bases and 3 bases, there was a span of 15 bases. CDR3 sequence: CASSLGSKNYNEQFF. CDR3 nucleotide sequence: TGTGCCAGCAGCCTCGGGAGCAAAAACTACAATGAGCAGTTCTTC.

This clonotype was detected ten times or more. The CDR3 loop reads CASSLVEGSGGNTEAFF. For the CDR3, the DNA is TGTGCCAGCAGTTTAGTGGAGGGGAGCGGGGGAAACACTGAAGCTTTCTTT. The chain carries TRBV27 and TRBJ1-1; TRBD1 might be the D (5 bases). The V end lost 2 bases, the J end lost 2 bases, and 18 bases lay between the germline ends. The CDR3 sequence is 17 residues long. CDR1 is MNHEY and CDR2 is SMNVEV in the germline V gene (reference sequence).

Ten or more counts support this clonotype. The chain uses TRBV24-1 and TRBJ2-3; 8 nucleotides align to TRBD1. The junction had 8 bases not matched to a gene; V was cut back by 3 bases and J by 4 bases. CDR3 length: 16 residues. Per the germline V gene, CDR1 is KGHDR and CDR2 is SFDVKD. The chain's CDR3 is CATSDLGQGKADTQYF. The DNA of the CDR3 is TGTGCCACCAGTGATCTCGGACAGGGAAAGGCAGATACGCAGTATTTT.

This clonotype was seen just once. The V gene is TRBV18, the J gene TRBJ2-5; 8 bases match TRBD2. Germline lookup yields CDR1 KGHSH and CDR2 LQKENI. The CDR3 is made up of 15 amino acids. The V and J ends lost 3 bases and 5 bases, in that order; junction bases with no gene match: 8. CDR3 bases: TGTGCCAGCTCACCTACAGCGGGAGTACCTGAGACCCAGTACTTC. Its translation: CASSPTAGVPETQYF.

This clonotype appeared many times. The chain couples TRBV7-9 to TRBJ2-5; D is uncertain. V gave up 2 bases and J gave up 4 bases, with 11 bases separating them. Germline V gene data show CDR1 as SEHNR and CDR2 as FQNEAQ (reference sequence). This CDR3 comprises 14 residues. The DNA of the CDR3 is TGTGCCAGCAGCTTAACCGAAAAGGGAGAGACCCAGTACTTC. It is translated as CASSLTEKGETQYF.

The gene calls are TRBV7-2 and TRBJ2-3; D unclear. CDR3 size: 16 residues. Germline V gives CDR1 SGHTA, CDR2 FQGNSA. Between the trimmed V and J ends, which lost 3 bases and 0 bases, there was a span of 13 bases. Written as DNA, the CDR3 is TGTGCCAGCAGCTTTAAGTTGGTGGGCAGCACAGATACGCAGTATTTT. This translates into CASSFKLVGSTDTQYF.

This clonotype was recorded at least ten times. CDR3 residues: CASRDTEGTDTQYF. Written as DNA, the CDR3 is TGTGCCAGCAGGGACACGGAAGGAACAGATACGCAGTATTTT. The chain couples TRBV27 to TRBJ2-3, with a possible D match to TRBD1 (5 bases). Germline CDR1 is MNHEY and CDR2 is SMNVEV (reference sequence). This CDR3 is 14 amino acids long. Trimming cost V 6 bases and J 3 bases, with 13 bases left between them.

This clonotype was seen many times. The V and J genes are TRBV7-8 and TRBJ2-7; D is perhaps TRBD1 (6 bases). The ends were cut back, 8 bases at V and 3 bases at J, with 14 bases in the middle. Germline V gene sequence: CDR1 SGHVS, CDR2 FQNEAQ. This CDR3 is built from 13 residues. CDR3 sequence (DNA): TGTGCCAGCTCTCACAGAGGGGGCTACGAGCAGTACTTC. It codes for CASSHRGGYEQYF.

The J gene is TRBJ1-1, the V gene TRBV4-2; tentatively, D is TRBD1 (5 bases). This CDR3 has 15 amino acids. Between the trimmed V and J ends, which lost 4 bases and 6 bases, there was a span of 18 bases. CDR1 and CDR2 from the germline V gene are LGHNA and YNFKEQ. In DNA form, the CDR3 reads TGTGCCAGCAGCCGACGGGACGCCTTAGAGGCTGAAGCTTTCTTT. Its protein product is CASSRRDALEAEAFF.

Of note for this clonotype: This is likely an artifact of a read error, given a far larger clone one base away. The genes are TRBV7-9 and TRBJ2-7; D is ambiguous. Per the germline V gene, CDR1 is SEHNR and CDR2 is FQNEAQ (reference sequence). Between the trimmed V and J ends, which lost 3 bases and 7 bases, there was a span of 19 bases. The CDR3 has 15 residues. CDR3 amino acids: CASSLPPPSYNEQYF. The CDR3 nucleotides are TGTGCCAGCAGCTTGCCCCCCCCCTCCTACAATGAGCAGTACTTC.

This clonotype was counted ten times or more. V gene TRBV2 combines with J gene TRBJ1-1; D perhaps matches TRBD1 (5 bases). The CDR3 is 14 residues long. Trimming pared 8 bases from V and 3 bases from J, leaving 16 bases between. The germline CDR1 and CDR2 sequences are SNHLY and FYNNEI. CDR3 sequence (DNA): TGTGCCAGCCTAACGGTCGCAGGGCACACTGAAGCTTTCTTT. Its translation is CASLTVAGHTEAFF.